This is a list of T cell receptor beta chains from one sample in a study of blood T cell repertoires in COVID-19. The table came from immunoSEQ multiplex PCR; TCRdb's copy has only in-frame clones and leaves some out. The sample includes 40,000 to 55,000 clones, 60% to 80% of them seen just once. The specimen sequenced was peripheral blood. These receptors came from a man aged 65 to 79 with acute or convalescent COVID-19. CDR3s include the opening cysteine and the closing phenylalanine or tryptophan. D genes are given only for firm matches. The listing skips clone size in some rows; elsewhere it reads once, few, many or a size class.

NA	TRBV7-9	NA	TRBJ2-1	TGTGCCAGCAGCTTAGACAGGGCGTCCTACAATGAGCAGTTCTTC	CASSLDRASYNEQFF
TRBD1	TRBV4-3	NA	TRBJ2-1	TGCGCCAGCAGCCATGATTGGGGGACAGCCTACAATGAGCAGTTCTTC	CASSHDWGTAYNEQFF
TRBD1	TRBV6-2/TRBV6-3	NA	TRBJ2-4	TGTGCCAGCAGTCCGGGACAGGGCCTTTCACTAGCCAAAAACATTCAGTACTTC	CASSPGQGLSLAKNIQYF
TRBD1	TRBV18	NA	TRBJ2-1	TGTGCCAGCTCACCGCCGGACAGGGCAACCTACAATGAGCAGTTCTTC	CASSPPDRATYNEQFF
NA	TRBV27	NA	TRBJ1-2	TGTGCCAGCAGTTTAAGCTCGCGGGGTGGGGCCTATGGCTACACCTTC	CASSLSSRGGAYGYTF
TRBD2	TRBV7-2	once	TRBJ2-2	TGTGCCAGCAGCTTATCCGCGGGGGTGACCGGGGAGCTGTTTTTT	CASSLSAGVTGELFF
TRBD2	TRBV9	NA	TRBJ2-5	TGTGCCAGCAGCGTAGCTGGGGTAGCGGGACCACAAGAGACCCAGTACTTC	CASSVAGVAGPQETQYF
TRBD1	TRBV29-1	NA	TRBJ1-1	TGCAGCGTTCACCCAGGGGGGCAGGCTGAAGCTTTCTTT	CSVHPGGQAEAFF
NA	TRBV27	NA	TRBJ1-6	TGTGCCAGCAGCCTATGGGGGGACGAGACACCCCTCCACTTT	CASSLWGDETPLHF
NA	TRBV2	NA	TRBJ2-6	TGTGCCAGCGGTGCACTAGGATCCGGGGCCAACGTCCTGACTTTC	CASGALGSGANVLTF
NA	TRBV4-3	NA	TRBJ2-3	TGCGCCAGCAGCTCGGGTCGACCGAGGGATACGCAGTATTTT	CASSSGRPRDTQYF
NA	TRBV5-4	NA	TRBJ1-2	TGTGCCAGCAGCGCCGGACAGTCCTATGGCTACACCTTC	CASSAGQSYGYTF
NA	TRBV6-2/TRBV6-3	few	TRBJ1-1	TGTGCCAGCAGTAATTCCCAGGGAGGGGCTTTCTTT	CASSNSQGGAFF
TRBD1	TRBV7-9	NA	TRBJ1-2	TGTGCCAGCAGCCGGGACAGTAGCTATGGCTACACCTTC	CASSRDSSYGYTF
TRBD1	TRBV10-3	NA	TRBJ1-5	TGTGCCATCAGTGAGGGACAGGGGGCCGGTTCTAGCAATCAGCCCCAGCATTTT	CAISEGQGAGSSNQPQHF
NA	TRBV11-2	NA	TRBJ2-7	TGTGCCAGCAGCGACGGCGGGGCAGGTTCATCCTACGAGCAGTACTTC	CASSDGGAGSSYEQYF
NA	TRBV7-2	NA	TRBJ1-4	TGTGCCAGCAGCTTAAGTCAGGGTGTGACTAATGAAAAACTGTTTTTT	CASSLSQGVTNEKLFF
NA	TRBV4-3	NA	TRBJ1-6	TGCGCCAGCAGCCAAGATCGAAACATGATGGATTCACCCCTCCACTTT	CASSQDRNMMDSPLHF
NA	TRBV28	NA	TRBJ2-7	TGTGCCAGCAGTAATCGGCAGTCTAGGGGCGAGCAGTACTTC	CASSNRQSRGEQYF
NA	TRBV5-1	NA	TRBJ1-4	TGCGCCAGCAGCTTAGGAAGTCTCCAGGGGTCTTTTGAAAAACTGTTTTTT	CASSLGSLQGSFEKLFF
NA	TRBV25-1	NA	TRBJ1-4	TGTGCCAGCTCCCCCCCACAGGAGGAAAAACTGTTTTTT	CASSPPQEEKLFF
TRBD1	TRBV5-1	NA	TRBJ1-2	TGCGCCAGCAGCTTTCCTGGACAGGGAGAGGGTGGCTACACCTTC	CASSFPGQGEGGYTF